The rows below give T cell receptor beta chains drawn from one sample of a study of blood T cell repertoires in COVID-19. Only in-frame clones appear in the TCRdb table, and some are missing; sequencing was by immunoSEQ multiplex PCR. The table has about 100,000 clones, more than 75% seen once. Material for sequencing was peripheral blood. Source of these receptors: a human donor in a cohort sampled during active COVID-19. The conserved cysteine and the conserved F or W are not part of the CDR3 here. Clone size is given for some rows only: seen once, a few or many times, or a class if the clone is expanded.

abundance	v_gene	j_gene	CDR3aa
-	TRBV12-3/TRBV12-4	TRBJ1-1	ASSLMGLAF
-	TRBV25-1	TRBJ2-7	ASSDLKTAYEQY
-	TRBV19	TRBJ2-5	ASSTTGVGETQY
-	TRBV7-2	TRBJ2-4	ASSLAQGDIQY
-	TRBV6-1	TRBJ1-5	ASSEQNSGVQPQH
-	TRBV4-3	TRBJ1-2	ASSQGTGPTNYGYT
-	TRBV30	TRBJ2-1	AWSEYNNEQF
-	TRBV9	TRBJ1-2	ASSPRWGEPNYGYT
-	TRBV6-2/TRBV6-3	TRBJ1-1	ASSLDSGWFRAF
-	TRBV3-1/TRBV3-2	TRBJ2-7	ASSQPGQVYEQY
-	TRBV13	TRBJ1-3	ASSLGGYSGNTIY
once	TRBV6-4	TRBJ2-1	ASSGYPSDYNEQF
-	TRBV24-1	TRBJ1-2	ATSEGDNYGYT
-	TRBV7-2	TRBJ1-4	ASSQGQFVSSLF
-	TRBV4-1	TRBJ2-7	ASSQSVGQGMHEQY
-	TRBV5-1	TRBJ1-2	ASSGGDGYGYT
-	TRBV5-1	TRBJ2-1	ASSFRRVGLSLADEQF
-	TRBV12-3/TRBV12-4	TRBJ1-5	ATGRGNQPQH
-	TRBV9	TRBJ2-1	ASSPFGRQGGNEQF
-	TRBV5-1	TRBJ2-1	ASSSRAGDNEQF
-	TRBV27	TRBJ2-2	ASSPGQGAYGELF
-	TRBV4-2	TRBJ1-2	ASSQVSEGDYGYT
-	TRBV7-6	TRBJ1-2	ASSHGTRSGGYT
-	TRBV5-6	TRBJ2-7	ASRKTPLYEQY
-	TRBV28	TRBJ1-1	ASSPSYTEAF
-	TRBV10-3	TRBJ2-1	AISEPTSFREQF
-	TRBV9	TRBJ2-1	ASSVMGLAYNEQF
-	TRBV7-2	TRBJ1-6	ASGGSAGWTLH
-	TRBV7-2	TRBJ2-5	ASSSRTGQETQY
-	TRBV5-1	TRBJ2-1	ASLPAGGAYNEQF
-	TRBV24-1	TRBJ2-1	ATSETGGIFNEQF
-	TRBV2	TRBJ2-4	ASRDRNIQY
-	TRBV30	TRBJ2-3	AWSEGTSGNTDTQY
-	TRBV29-1	TRBJ1-2	SVLGTVNYGYT
-	TRBV4-3	TRBJ1-4	ASSQEAAVATNEKLF
-	TRBV29-1	TRBJ1-2	SVGDRGYGYT
-	TRBV18	TRBJ1-3	ASSPQGELSNTIY
-	TRBV15	TRBJ2-1	ATSSFSGTAYNEQF
-	TRBV5-1	TRBJ2-1	ASSLVASGNYNEQF
-	TRBV21-1	TRBJ2-6	ASRHRTGGSGANVLT
-	TRBV6-5	TRBJ2-3	ASRDGTSGTDTQY
-	TRBV9	TRBJ2-3	ASSVEMSTDTQY
-	TRBV18	TRBJ2-7	ASSPGGTGYEQY
-	TRBV19	TRBJ1-1	ASTDRNTEAF
-	TRBV12-3/TRBV12-4	TRBJ2-1	ASSHRHLNEQF
-	TRBV15	TRBJ2-5	ATSRGTSGRALETQY
few	TRBV5-1	TRBJ2-1	ASSLVASGYNEQF
-	TRBV2	TRBJ2-7	ASRQQGNEQY
-	TRBV20-1	TRBJ2-7	SARQGYEQY
-	TRBV27	TRBJ2-7	ASSLRDRGTYEQY
few	TRBV13	TRBJ2-1	ASSLVRDWGEQF
-	TRBV10-3	TRBJ1-2	AISERGQGGGYT
-	TRBV29-1	TRBJ2-3	STTPFDTIFDTQY
once	TRBV19	TRBJ2-1	ASSINSGSRRF
-	TRBV18	TRBJ2-6	ASSPDRAGANVLT